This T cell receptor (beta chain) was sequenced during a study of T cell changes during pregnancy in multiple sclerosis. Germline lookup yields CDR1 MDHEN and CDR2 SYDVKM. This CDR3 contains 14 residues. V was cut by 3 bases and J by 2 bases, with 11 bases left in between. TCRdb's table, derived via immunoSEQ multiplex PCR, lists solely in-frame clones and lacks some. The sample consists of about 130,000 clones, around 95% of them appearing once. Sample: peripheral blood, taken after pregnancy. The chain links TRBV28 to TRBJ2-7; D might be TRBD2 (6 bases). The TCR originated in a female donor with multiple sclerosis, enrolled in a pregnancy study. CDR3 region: CASSLVGGTYEQYF. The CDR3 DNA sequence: TGTGCCAGCAGTTTGGTCGGGGGAACCTACGAGCAGTACTTC.